Given below is one TCR beta chain in context. These data belong to a study of blood T cell repertoires in COVID-19. TCRdb's copy holds only in-frame clones and misses some; the assay was immunoSEQ multiplex PCR. In the table there are around 250,000 clones, 86% of which are singletons. Trimming took 3 bases from V and 4 from J, leaving 7 bases between them. Looked up from germline, CDR1 is MNHEY and CDR2 is SMNVEV (reference sequence). This CDR3 has 14 residues. The sequence was obtained from a man aged 25-45 years who had recovered from COVID-19. The chain combines TRBV27 with TRBJ1-6; D not certain. Specimen: peripheral blood. In nucleotides, the CDR3 is TGTGCCAGCAGTTTGACAACATATAATTCACCCCTCCACTTT. This encodes CASSLTTYNSPLHF.